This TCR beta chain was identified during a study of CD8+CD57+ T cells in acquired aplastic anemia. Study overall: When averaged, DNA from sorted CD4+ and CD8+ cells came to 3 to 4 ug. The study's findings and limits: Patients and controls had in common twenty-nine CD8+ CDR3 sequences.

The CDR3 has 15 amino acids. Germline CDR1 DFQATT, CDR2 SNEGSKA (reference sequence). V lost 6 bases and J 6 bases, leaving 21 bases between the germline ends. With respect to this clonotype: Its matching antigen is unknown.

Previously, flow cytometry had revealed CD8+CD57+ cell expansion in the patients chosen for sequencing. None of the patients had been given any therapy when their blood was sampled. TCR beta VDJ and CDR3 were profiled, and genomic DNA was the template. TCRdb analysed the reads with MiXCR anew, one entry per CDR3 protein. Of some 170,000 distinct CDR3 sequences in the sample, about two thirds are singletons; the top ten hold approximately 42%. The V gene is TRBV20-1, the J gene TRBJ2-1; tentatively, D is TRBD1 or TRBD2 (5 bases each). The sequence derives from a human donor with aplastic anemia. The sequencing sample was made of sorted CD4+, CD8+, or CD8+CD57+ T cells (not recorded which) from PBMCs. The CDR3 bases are TGCAGTGCCCATCTGTCGGGGCAGGGTGCCAATGAGCAGTTCTTC. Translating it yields CSAHLSGQGANEQFF.